This T cell receptor beta chain is drawn from a study of spatial heterogeneity in lung cancer. This clonotype has a count of ten or more. The target antigen is unknown. Time point of the sample: sample taken at primary tumor resection. Unsorted samples of tumor, nontumor lung or frozen PBMC had their whole RNA sequenced. The germline gives CDR1 MNHNS, CDR2 SASEGT. There are 15 residues in the CDR3. V was shortened by 4 bases and J by 0 bases, with 12 bases between the two germline ends. General study findings and limits: Blood contained ubiquitous expanded tumor TCRs more at resection than at follow-up.

Individually, TCR cDNA molecules were each labelled with a unique molecular identifier. TCRdb used MiXCR to reprocess the 5' RACE reads, holding one entry per CDR3 protein. The sample shows roughly 79,000 distinct CDR3 sequences, over 10% of them seen only once. The V call is TRBV6-1, the J call TRBJ1-1; D possibly corresponds to TRBD1 (5 bases). The TCR originated in a male donor with early-stage non-small cell lung cancer. The sample in question was PBMCs, obtained at surgery. The CDR3 sequence: CASSGRQTMNTEAFF. In DNA, the CDR3 is TGTGCCAGCAGTGGAAGACAGACTATGAACACTGAAGCTTTCTTT.